Listed below are T cell receptor beta chains from one sample, sequenced in a study of T cell responses to AZD1222 COVID-19 vaccine. Sequencing was performed with immunoSEQ multiplex PCR; in TCRdb, only in-frame clones are kept and a portion is missing. Here the sample spans approximately 200,000 clones, 90% to 95% being singletons. Sequencing used peripheral blood, obtained on day 0 of AZD1222 vaccination. The receptors shown here come from an adult in good health. Both conserved end residues are part of each CDR3. Fields, in order: J gene, clone size, CDR3 length, V gene, D gene, CDR3 protein, CDR3 DNA. A D gene is named only where the DNA matches it firmly. Not all rows give a size; the values are once, few, many and, for expanded clones, a class.

j_gene: TRBJ2-1
abundance: .
len: 16
v_gene: TRBV7-3
d_gene: TRBD1
CDR3aa: CASSSGAGQGYNEQFF
CDR3nt: TGTGCCAGCAGCTCAGGAGCGGGACAGGGATACAATGAGCAGTTCTTC

j_gene: TRBJ2-1
abundance: .
len: 15
v_gene: TRBV27
d_gene: TRBD2
CDR3aa: CASSFTAGDGDEQFF
CDR3nt: TGTGCCAGCAGTTTCACGGCGGGAGACGGAGATGAGCAGTTCTTC

j_gene: TRBJ1-4
abundance: .
len: 14
v_gene: TRBV15
d_gene: .
CDR3aa: CATSRGGENEKLFF
CDR3nt: TGTGCCACCAGCAGGGGGGGTGAGAATGAAAAACTGTTTTTT

j_gene: TRBJ2-3
abundance: .
len: 14
v_gene: TRBV11-2
d_gene: TRBD1
CDR3aa: CASSSWTGGDTQYF
CDR3nt: TGTGCCAGCAGCTCCTGGACAGGGGGAGATACGCAGTATTTT

j_gene: TRBJ2-3
abundance: .
len: 16
v_gene: TRBV28
d_gene: TRBD1
CDR3aa: CASSFPQGSSADTQYF
CDR3nt: TGTGCCAGCAGTTTCCCACAGGGGAGTAGCGCAGATACGCAGTATTTT

j_gene: TRBJ2-1
abundance: .
len: 14
v_gene: TRBV19
d_gene: .
CDR3aa: CASSRGLLKDEQFF
CDR3nt: TGTGCCAGTAGTAGGGGACTCCTTAAGGATGAGCAGTTCTTC

j_gene: TRBJ1-2
abundance: .
len: 16
v_gene: TRBV2
d_gene: .
CDR3aa: CASSPTGTESFVGYTF
CDR3nt: TGTGCCAGCAGCCCAACCGGGACCGAGTCGTTTGTGGGCTACACCTTC

j_gene: TRBJ1-5
abundance: .
len: 15
v_gene: TRBV9
d_gene: TRBD1
CDR3aa: CASSVGGQINQPQHF
CDR3nt: TGTGCCAGCAGCGTAGGGGGACAGATAAATCAGCCCCAGCATTTT

j_gene: TRBJ2-1
abundance: .
len: 13
v_gene: TRBV6-6
d_gene: .
CDR3aa: CASSYLPRDEQFF
CDR3nt: TGTGCCAGCAGTTACTTACCTAGGGATGAGCAGTTCTTC

j_gene: TRBJ2-7
abundance: .
len: 15
v_gene: TRBV6-7
d_gene: TRBD2
CDR3aa: CASRRLAGFLYEQYF
CDR3nt: TGTGCCAGCCGCCGCCTAGCGGGGTTCCTATACGAGCAGTACTTC

j_gene: TRBJ2-2
abundance: once
len: 15
v_gene: TRBV6-5
d_gene: .
CDR3aa: CASGNRAGDTGELFF
CDR3nt: TGTGCCAGCGGAAACAGGGCTGGCGACACCGGGGAGCTGTTTTTT

j_gene: TRBJ1-1
abundance: .
len: 15
v_gene: TRBV19
d_gene: .
CDR3aa: CASSTPTDKNTEAFF
CDR3nt: TGTGCCAGTAGTACCCCGACCGATAAAAACACTGAAGCTTTCTTT

j_gene: TRBJ2-1
abundance: .
len: 17
v_gene: TRBV7-9
d_gene: TRBD2
CDR3aa: CASSSRTSGSRFDEQFF
CDR3nt: TGTGCCAGCAGCTCACGGACTAGCGGGAGTCGCTTCGATGAGCAGTTCTTC